The rows below give T cell receptor beta chains drawn from one sample of a study of blood T cell repertoires in COVID-19. Only in-frame clones appear in the TCRdb table, and some are missing; sequencing was by immunoSEQ multiplex PCR. The sample yields 150,000 or so clones, 80% to 85% seen once. Sequencing was done on a sample of PBMCs or T cells enriched from blood (not recorded which). The receptors shown here come from a woman between 50 and 59 years old who had recovered from COVID-19. Both conserved end residues are part of each CDR3. D genes are given only for firm matches. Clone size appears in some rows only: once, few, many, or a class for an expanded clone.

J	D	V	size	DNA	CDR3
TRBJ2-5	TRBD1	TRBV5-1	few	TGCGCCAGCAGCTTGGTGCGACAGGGTGGAGAGACCCAGTACTTC	CASSLVRQGGETQYF
TRBJ2-1	TRBD2	TRBV3-1/TRBV3-2	.	TGTGCCAGCAGCCACAGACTAGCGGGGTGCGATGAGCAGTTCTTC	CASSHRLAGCDEQFF
TRBJ1-4	.	TRBV7-2	.	TGTGCCAGCAACCTGGGACTGGCAACTAATGAAAAACTGTTTTTT	CASNLGLATNEKLFF
TRBJ2-1	.	TRBV18	.	TGTGCCAGCTCACCACAAACAGGCCCGCGGGGCGATGAGCAGTTCTTC	CASSPQTGPRGDEQFF
TRBJ2-3	.	TRBV2	.	TGTGCCAGCATTCTCTCGGCGGGACCCACAGATACGCAGTATTTT	CASILSAGPTDTQYF
TRBJ2-7	TRBD2	TRBV4-2	.	TGTGCCAGCAGCCCCTCGATAGCGGGTCTCTACGAGCAGTACTTC	CASSPSIAGLYEQYF
TRBJ1-2	.	TRBV20-1	few	TGCAGTGCTAGTCTTGAGGCAGGGCTCACTCAAGGCTACACCTTC	CSASLEAGLTQGYTF
TRBJ1-6	.	TRBV6-6	once	TGTGCCAGCAGAACCTCAGGGGAAGGATCACCCCTCCACTTT	CASRTSGEGSPLHF
TRBJ2-7	TRBD1	TRBV6-5	.	TGTGCCAGCAGCAGACTTCTCGGACAGGGCTACGAGCAGTACTTC	CASSRLLGQGYEQYF
TRBJ2-7	TRBD1	TRBV7-6	.	TGTGCCAGCAGCTTAGACAGGGGCGCCCACGAGCAGTACTTC	CASSLDRGAHEQYF
TRBJ2-7	.	TRBV7-9	.	TGTGCCAGCAGCTTACGCGACTTCTCCTACGAGCAGTACTTC	CASSLRDFSYEQYF
TRBJ2-7	.	TRBV6-5	.	TGTGCCAGCAGTTTAGGAGGGGAGCAGTACTTC	CASSLGGEQYF
TRBJ1-5	.	TRBV12-3/TRBV12-4	few	TGTGCCAGCAGTTTAGACTATCAGCCCCAGCATTTT	CASSLDYQPQHF
TRBJ1-2	TRBD1	TRBV28	.	TGTGCCAGCAGTCACAGGGGGCGCGAAGGCTACACCTTC	CASSHRGREGYTF
TRBJ2-2	TRBD2	TRBV3-1/TRBV3-2	.	TGTGCCAGCAGATCGGGGGGCACCGGGGAGCTGTTTTTT	CASRSGGTGELFF
TRBJ1-5	.	TRBV11-3	many	TGTGCCAGCAGTTCACGGGGAGGGCAGCCCCAGCATTTT	CASSSRGGQPQHF
TRBJ1-6	TRBD1	TRBV28	.	TGTGCCAGCAGTTTAGCCGGACAGGGGTCTTCACCCCTCCACTTT	CASSLAGQGSSPLHF
TRBJ2-1	.	TRBV4-1	.	TGCGCCAGCAGCCAAGAAAGTTCCGCGAACTCCTACAATGAGCAGTTCTTC	CASSQESSANSYNEQFF
TRBJ1-2	TRBD1	TRBV7-8	.	TGTGCCAGCAGCTCTACAGGGGGCGCGGGTTATGGCTACACCTTC	CASSSTGGAGYGYTF
TRBJ1-2	.	TRBV28	.	TGTGCCAGCACCCCCCTGGGGACAACTGTTTATGGCTACACCTTC	CASTPLGTTVYGYTF
TRBJ2-7	TRBD2	TRBV6-2/TRBV6-3	.	TGTGCCAGCAGTCCGGGACTAAGGATCTACGAGCAGTACTTC	CASSPGLRIYEQYF
TRBJ1-3	.	TRBV13	.	TGTGCCAGCAGCGCCGGGGGACGGGTTGGAAACACCATATATTTT	CASSAGGRVGNTIYF
TRBJ2-1	TRBD2	TRBV6-1	.	TGTGCCAGCAGTGATACTAGCGGGGTTTACAATGAGCAGTTCTTC	CASSDTSGVYNEQFF
TRBJ2-2	TRBD1	TRBV19	.	TGTGCCAGTAGTAACAGGGGGGACACCGGGGAGCTGTTTTTT	CASSNRGDTGELFF
TRBJ1-2	TRBD1	TRBV19	once	TGTGCCAGTAGTGATCCGGACAGGATTAAAGCTAACTATGGCTACACCTTC	CASSDPDRIKANYGYTF
TRBJ2-1	.	TRBV12-3/TRBV12-4	.	TGTGCCAGCGTCTCCACAAACTACAATGAGCAGTTCTTC	CASVSTNYNEQFF
TRBJ2-2	.	TRBV3-1/TRBV3-2	.	TGTGCCAGCGAGGGCCCCACCGGGGAGCTGTTTTTT	CASEGPTGELFF
TRBJ1-5	TRBD1	TRBV28	.	TGTGCCAGCAGTGAGGGGGGCAGGGGACAGACCAATCAGCCCCAGCATTTT	CASSEGGRGQTNQPQHF
TRBJ1-1	.	TRBV27	once	TGTGCCAGCAGTCCATTAGAGAAGGGGTTCACTGAAGCTTTCTTT	CASSPLEKGFTEAFF
TRBJ1-1	.	TRBV10-1	.	TGCGCCAGCAGTGAGTCGAGGGAACCCCGAGCTACTGAAGCTTTCTTT	CASSESREPRATEAFF
TRBJ2-2	.	TRBV5-1	.	TGCGCCAGCAGCCCCAGTTGGACCGGGGAGCTGTTTTTT	CASSPSWTGELFF
TRBJ2-7	TRBD1	TRBV28	.	TGTGCCAGCAGTTTAGTCGCAGGGGGAATCCTCGAGCAGTACTTC	CASSLVAGGILEQYF
TRBJ1-4	TRBD1	TRBV29-1	.	TGCAGCGTTGGAGAGACAGGGCGGCTAGAAAAACTGTTTTTT	CSVGETGRLEKLFF
TRBJ1-1	.	TRBV28	.	TGTGCCAGCTCAACAGGGATGGGAGCTTTCTTT	CASSTGMGAFF
TRBJ1-6	TRBD1	TRBV6-5	.	TGTGCCAGCAGCAGGGGGGCGGAGGGACCCCTCCACTTT	CASSRGAEGPLHF
TRBJ1-1	.	TRBV2	.	TGTGCCAGCAGTGAAGGGAGGACCATGAACACTGAAGCTTTCTTT	CASSEGRTMNTEAFF
TRBJ2-7	TRBD1	TRBV20-1	.	TGCAGTGCTAGTAGACAGGGGGGACTTCAGTACTTC	CSASRQGGLQYF
TRBJ1-5	TRBD1	TRBV18	.	TGTGCCAGCTCACCACCGGGACAGCTCGGCAATCAGCCCCAGCATTTT	CASSPPGQLGNQPQHF
TRBJ1-1	TRBD1	TRBV10-3	.	TGTGCCATCAAGACAGGGCCCACTGAAGCTTTCTTT	CAIKTGPTEAFF
TRBJ2-7	.	TRBV19	.	TGTGCCAGTAGTATGCGAGGCATCTCCTACGAGCAGTACTTC	CASSMRGISYEQYF
TRBJ2-7	TRBD1	TRBV5-1	.	TGCGCCAGCAGCTTGGTAGGGACAGGGGTCTACGAGCAGTACTTC	CASSLVGTGVYEQYF
TRBJ2-1	TRBD2	TRBV24-1	.	TGTGCCACCAGTGGCTCGCGGGAGAACTCCAATGAGCAGTTCTTC	CATSGSRENSNEQFF